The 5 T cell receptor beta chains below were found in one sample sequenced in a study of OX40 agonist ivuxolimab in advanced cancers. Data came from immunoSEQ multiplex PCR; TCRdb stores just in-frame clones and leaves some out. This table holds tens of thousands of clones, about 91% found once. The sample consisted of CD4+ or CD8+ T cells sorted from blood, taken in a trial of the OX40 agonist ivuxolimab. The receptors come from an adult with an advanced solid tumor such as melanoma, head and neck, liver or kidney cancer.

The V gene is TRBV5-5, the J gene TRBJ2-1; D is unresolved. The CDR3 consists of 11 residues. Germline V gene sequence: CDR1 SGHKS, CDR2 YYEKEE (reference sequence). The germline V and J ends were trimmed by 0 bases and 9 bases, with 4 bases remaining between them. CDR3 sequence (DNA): TGTGCCAGCAGCTTGGGAGGTGAGCAGTTCTTC. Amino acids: CASSLGGEQFF.

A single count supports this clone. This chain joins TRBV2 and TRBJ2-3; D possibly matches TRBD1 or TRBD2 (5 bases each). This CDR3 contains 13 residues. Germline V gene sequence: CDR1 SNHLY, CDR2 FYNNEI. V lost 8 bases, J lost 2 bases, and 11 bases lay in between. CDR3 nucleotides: TGTGCCAGCCGGCCTGGGACCACAGATACGCAGTATTTT. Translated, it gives CASRPGTTDTQYF.

The CDR3 loop is CASSVRATEWYTF. CDR3 nucleotide sequence: TGTGCCAGCAGTGTGCGGGCCACGGAGTGGTACACCTTC. This chain links TRBV6-5 with TRBJ1-2; D not resolved. V lost 5 bases and J 11 bases, leaving 18 bases between the germline ends. From germline, CDR1 is MNHEY and CDR2 SVGAGI. This CDR3 spans 13 amino acids.

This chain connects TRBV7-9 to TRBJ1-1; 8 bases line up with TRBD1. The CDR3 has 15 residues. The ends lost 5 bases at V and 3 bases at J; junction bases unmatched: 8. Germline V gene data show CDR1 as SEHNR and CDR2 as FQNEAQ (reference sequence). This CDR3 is CASSPGQGADTEAFF. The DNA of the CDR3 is TGTGCCAGCAGCCCCGGGCAGGGGGCTGACACTGAAGCTTTCTTT.

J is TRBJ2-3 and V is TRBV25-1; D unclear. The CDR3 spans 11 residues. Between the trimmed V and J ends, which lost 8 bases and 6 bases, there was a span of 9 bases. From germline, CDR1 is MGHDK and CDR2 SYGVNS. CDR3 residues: CASGLGDTQYF. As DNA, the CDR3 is TGTGCCAGCGGCCTGGGGGATACGCAGTATTTT.